The 15 T cell receptor beta chains below were found in one sample sequenced in a study of shared T cell receptors in the human thymus. Only in-frame clones appear in the TCRdb table, and some are missing; sequencing was by immunoSEQ multiplex PCR. The sample yields about 660,000 clones, about 90% seen once. In addition, the sample was reused for a study of human thymus T cells.

The sequencing input was thymocytes. Receptors were obtained from a boy younger than two with a congenital heart defect.

The chain joins TRBV29-1 to TRBJ2-1; 8 bases line up with TRBD2. Germline V gene lookup returns CDR1 SQVTM and CDR2 ANQGSEA. V was clipped by 3 bases and J by 8 bases; unmatched bases: 6. The CDR3 loop spans 13 amino acids. As DNA, the CDR3 is TGCAGCGTTGACGGGACTAGGTGGTATGAGCAGTTCTTC. Encoded protein: CSVDGTRWYEQFF.

The chain joins TRBV7-3 to TRBJ2-2; D possibly corresponds to TRBD2 (6 bases). The CDR3 runs to 13 residues. CDR1 is SGHTA and CDR2 is FQGTGA in the germline V gene. Trimming left V 3 bases short and J 4 bases short, with 6 bases between. In DNA form, the CDR3 reads TGTGCCAGCAGCTTGGGGGGCACCGGGGAGCTGTTTTTT. It yields the protein CASSLGGTGELFF.

CDR3 in DNA: TGTGCCAGCAGCCCTCGGGGTCGCGGGGAGCTGTTTTTT. Encoded protein: CASSPRGRGELFF. The chain is built from TRBV14 and TRBJ2-2; the D gene is possibly TRBD2 (5 bases). CDR1 and CDR2 from the germline V gene are SGHDN and FVKESK. V was pared by 4 bases and J by 7 bases, with 10 bases between. The length of the CDR3 is 13 residues.

The V gene is TRBV5-1, the J gene TRBJ1-1, with no clear D. Per the germline V gene, CDR1 is SGHRS and CDR2 is YFSETQ. This CDR3 is 16 amino acids long. V lost 2 bases, J lost 1 base, and 15 bases lay in between. CDR3 residues: CASSFTRSGSNTEAFF. CDR3 DNA: TGCGCCAGCAGCTTTACCAGGAGCGGATCGAACACTGAAGCTTTCTTT.

The CDR3 reads CASSLRGPGWGANVLTF. Here the CDR3 DNA reads TGTGCCAGCAGCCTCAGGGGTCCGGGGTGGGGGGCCAACGTCCTGACTTTC. The rearrangement uses TRBV4-2 and TRBJ2-6, with D possibly TRBD1 on 6 matching bases. Trimming took 4 bases from V and 4 from J, leaving 17 bases between them. The length of the CDR3 is 17 residues. Germline CDR1 reads LGHNA; CDR2 reads YNFKEQ.

J is TRBJ1-5 and V is TRBV15; TRBD1 matches 8 bases. CDR3 length: 16 residues. Germline lookup yields CDR1 LNHNV and CDR2 YYDKDF (reference sequence). J was trimmed by 7 bases and V by 0 bases; bases with no gene match: 8. CDR3 region: CATSRDQDRAGQPQHF. The CDR3 DNA sequence: TGTGCCACCAGCAGAGATCAGGACAGGGCCGGGCAGCCCCAGCATTTT.

This rearrangement joins TRBV5-1 to TRBJ1-3, with no clear D. The CDR3 extends over 15 amino acids. V was pared by 0 bases and J by 1 base, with 8 bases between. Germline loops: CDR1 SGHRS, CDR2 YFSETQ. This chain's CDR3 is CASSLERRSGNTIYF. DNA of the CDR3: TGCGCCAGCAGCTTGGAAAGGCGGTCTGGAAACACCATATATTTT.

The rearrangement joins TRBV27 to TRBJ2-2; 12 nucleotides match TRBD2. V trimming: 3 bases; J trimming: 0 bases; junction bases outside the gene matches: 2. Germline V CDR1 and CDR2: MNHEY, SMNVEV (reference sequence). The CDR3 spans 17 residues. The CDR3 sequence is CASSLTSGSANTGELFF. CDR3 DNA sequence: TGTGCCAGCAGTTTGACTAGCGGGAGCGCGAACACCGGGGAGCTGTTTTTT.

The sample holds a few counts of this clone. The chain combines TRBV6-1 with TRBJ1-2, with D perhaps TRBD1 (5 bases). Deletions cut 6 bases from V and 8 bases from J, with 19 bases between. Germline CDR1 is MNHNS and CDR2 is SASEGT. The CDR3 covers 14 residues. The chain's CDR3 is CASSAPGGDRGYTF. For the CDR3, the DNA is TGTGCCAGCAGCGCCCCTGGGGGGGATCGGGGCTACACCTTC.

The rearrangement links TRBV18 to TRBJ2-1; 14 bases align to TRBD2. V shed 0 bases, J shed 1 base, and the junction held 2 bases outside the gene matches. This CDR3 comprises 18 residues. Germline V gene data show CDR1 as KGHSH and CDR2 as LQKENI. CDR3 DNA: TGTGCCAGCTCACCACCCCGGACTAGCGGGAGGTCCTACAATGAGCAGTTCTTC. This gives the protein CASSPPRTSGRSYNEQFF.

The chain combines TRBV19 with TRBJ2-1, with 9 bases aligning to TRBD2. The CDR3 has 14 residues. Germline lookup yields CDR1 LNHDA and CDR2 SQIVND (reference sequence). With 11 bases clipped from V and 0 bases from J, the junction kept 5 bases outside the gene matches. As DNA, the CDR3 is TGTGCCTGCTCTAGCGGGGCCTCCTACAATGAGCAGTTCTTC. Its translation is CACSSGASYNEQFF. Using reference TRBV19 and TRBJ2-1 for the parts outside the CDR3, the full variable domain is DGGITQSPKYLFRKEGQNVTLSCEQNLNHDAMYWYRQDPGQGLRLIYYSQIVNDFQKGDIAEGYSVSREKKESFPLTVTSAQKNPTAFYLCACSSGASYNEQFFGPGTRLTVL.

The chain couples TRBV28 to TRBJ2-7; TRBD2 might be the D (6 bases). This CDR3 contains 14 residues. V was clipped by 4 bases and J by 2 bases, with 12 bases between them. From germline, CDR1 is MDHEN and CDR2 SYDVKM. The CDR3 here is CASSSGGIPYEQYF. The CDR3 DNA is TGTGCCAGCAGTTCCGGAGGGATCCCCTACGAGCAGTACTTC. The whole variable domain, filled in from reference TRBV28 and TRBJ2-7, reads DVKVTQSSRYLVKRTGEKVFLECVQDMDHENMFWYRQDPGLGLRLIYFSYDVKMKEKGDIPEGYSVSREKKERFSLILESASTNQTSMYLCASSSGGIPYEQYFGPGTRLTVT.

As for this clone: Other DNA sequences in the same sample also yield this CDR3. The chain carries TRBV27 and TRBJ1-1; TRBD1 matches 9 bases. The ends lost 5 bases at V and 5 bases at J; junction bases unmatched: 3. This CDR3 comprises 13 residues. Germline assignment: CDR1 MNHEY and CDR2 SMNVEV (reference sequence). CDR3 bases: TGTGCCAGCAGTCCACAGGGGGCGACTGAAGCTTTCTTT. Amino acid sequence: CASSPQGATEAFF.

J is TRBJ1-1 and V is TRBV12-5; no definite D call. Germline V gene sequence: CDR1 LGHNT, CDR2 FRNRAP. Trimming cost V 3 bases and J 3 bases, with 23 bases left between them. The CDR3 covers 18 residues. CDR3 protein: CASGFPAVGWDEYTEAFF. In DNA, the CDR3 is TGTGCTAGTGGTTTTCCAGCGGTAGGATGGGATGAGTACACTGAAGCTTTCTTT.

This clone was recorded once. This sequence joins TRBV11-2 and TRBJ1-1; 9 nucleotides line up with TRBD1. The CDR3 is 15 residues long. Germline CDR1 SGHAT, CDR2 FQNNGV. J was trimmed by 1 base and V by 7 bases; bases with no gene match: 7. The CDR3 is CASIQNRGQNTEAFF. The CDR3 DNA reads as TGTGCCAGCATCCAGAACAGGGGGCAGAACACTGAAGCTTTCTTT.